Described below is a single T cell receptor beta chain sequence and its context. Its cognate antigen is unknown. Some 99,000 TCR templates were measured in each sample. Sequencing used immunoSEQ multiplex PCR; TCRdb keeps in-frame clones, though not all of them. The table records around 87,000 clones, 70% to 90% of them present only once. This CDR3 spans 13 amino acids. Per the germline V gene, CDR1 is LNHNV and CDR2 is YYDKDF (reference sequence). V dropped 0 bases and J dropped 8 bases, with 10 bases sitting between them. The sample comes from a study of siplizumab effects on memory and regulatory T cells. Study findings and constraints: Suppressive activity of Tregs proliferating in siplizumab cultures remained unconfirmed.

The sample was CD4+ T cells sorted from blood. This chain connects TRBV15 to TRBJ1-2; D gene uncertain. This clonotype was obtained from a human donor in good health. Written as DNA, the CDR3 is TGTGCCACCAGCAGAGACTCCCGGGTAGGCTACACCTTC. Encoded protein: CATSRDSRVGYTF.